The 27 T cell receptor beta chains in this list originate from one sample, sequenced in a study of blood T cell repertoires in COVID-19. The assay was immunoSEQ multiplex PCR, and TCRdb's table has in-frame clones only and misses some. The table includes 360,000 or so clones, around 86% detected once. Sequenced: PBMCs or T cells enriched from blood (not recorded which). Every receptor here comes from a woman aged 50 to 65 who had recovered from COVID-19.

This chain links TRBV5-1 with TRBJ2-1, with TRBD1 identical over 8 bases. V lost 3 bases to trimming and J lost 4 bases; unmatched junction nucleotides: 12. The CDR3 is made up of 17 amino acids. CDR1 is SGHRS, CDR2 YFSETQ, per germline. The CDR3 sequence: CASSSVPGQGNYNEQFF. Here the CDR3 DNA reads TGCGCCAGCAGCTCCGTACCCGGACAGGGCAATTACAATGAGCAGTTCTTC.

This chain uses TRBV4-1 with TRBJ1-5; weak D call: TRBD1 (5 bases). CDR3 size: 17 residues. In germline, CDR1 is MGHRA, CDR2 YSYEKL. The germline V and J ends were trimmed by 0 bases and 3 bases, with 15 bases remaining between them. The CDR3 sequence is CASSQDESWGPNQPQHF. The CDR3 DNA follows: TGCGCCAGCAGCCAAGATGAAAGTTGGGGCCCCAATCAGCCCCAGCATTTT.

This clone is a singleton in its sample. The V gene is TRBV18, the J gene TRBJ2-1; 8 positions match TRBD2. CDR1 KGHSH and CDR2 LQKENI come from the germline V gene. Trimming took 3 bases from V and 7 from J; bases not matched to a gene: 11. The CDR3 has 16 residues. The CDR3 loop is CASSPIIAGLGNEQFF. CDR3 nucleotide sequence: TGTGCCAGCTCACCGATAATAGCGGGATTGGGGAATGAGCAGTTCTTC. Drawing the rest from reference TRBV18 and TRBJ2-1, the complete variable domain is NAGVMQNPRHLVRRRGQEARLRCSPMKGHSHVYWYRQLPEEGLKFMVYLQKENIIDESGMPKERFSAEFPKEGPSILRIQQVVRGDSAAYFCASSPIIAGLGNEQFFGPGTRLTVL.

V gene TRBV25-1 combines with J gene TRBJ2-1, with D tentatively TRBD2 (6 bases). Germline V gives CDR1 MGHDK, CDR2 SYGVNS. The germline V and J ends were trimmed by 5 bases and 8 bases, with 16 bases remaining between them. The CDR3 runs to 14 residues. CDR3 DNA: TGTGCCAGCAGTCCTACGCGGGGTCGCGATGAGCAGTTCTTC. Amino acid sequence: CASSPTRGRDEQFF.

For the CDR3, the DNA is TGTGCCAGCAGCTTACTAGAAATCAATGAGCAGTTCTTC. Protein: CASSLLEINEQFF. The chain is built from TRBV11-2 and TRBJ2-1; D not certain. The germline V gene encodes CDR1 SGHAT and CDR2 FQNNGV. Trimming stripped 2 bases from V and 6 bases from J, with 8 bases between. The CDR3 consists of 13 residues.

J is TRBJ1-2 and V is TRBV11-2, with D perhaps matching TRBD1 (5 bases). Germline V gene data show CDR1 as SGHAT and CDR2 as FQNNGV. The V end was cut by 6 bases, the J end by 0 bases, with 17 bases between. The CDR3 runs 16 residues. The CDR3: CASSSRTSPANYGYTF. CDR3 nucleotides: TGTGCCAGCAGTTCTCGGACATCCCCAGCTAACTATGGCTACACCTTC.

The chain employs TRBV4-1 and TRBJ2-5, with D possibly matching TRBD2 (5 bases). V was cut by 0 bases and J by 2 bases, with 7 bases left in between. Germline loops: CDR1 MGHRA, CDR2 YSYEKL. The CDR3 is 14 amino acids. The CDR3 DNA is TGCGCCAGCAGCCAAGAGGAGCGGCAAGAGACCCAGTACTTC. Amino acid sequence: CASSQEERQETQYF.

The chain couples TRBV2 to TRBJ1-5; no definite D call. In germline, CDR1 is SNHLY, CDR2 FYNNEI. The CDR3 spans 14 residues. The ends were cut back, 2 bases at V and 4 bases at J, with 9 bases in the middle. CDR3 nucleotides: TGTGCCAGCAGTGAAACGGGGTTTAATCAGCCCCAGCATTTT. It specifies CASSETGFNQPQHF. Using reference TRBV2 and TRBJ1-5 for the parts outside the CDR3, the full variable domain is EPEVTQTPSHQVTQMGQEVILRCVPISNHLYFYWYRQILGQKVEFLVSFYNNEISEKSEIFDDQFSVERPDGSNFTLKIRSTKLEDSAMYFCASSETGFNQPQHFGDGTRLSIL.

This clone was seen just once. The chain couples TRBV19 to TRBJ2-1, with D tentatively TRBD2 (7 bases). Trimming stripped 7 bases from V and 5 bases from J, with 21 bases between. This CDR3 comprises 16 residues. The germline V gene has CDR1 LNHDA and CDR2 SQIVND (reference sequence). The DNA for the CDR3 is TGTGCCAGTACCCCACGGACAGCGGGAACCGACAATGAGCAGTTCTTC. Translation gives CASTPRTAGTDNEQFF.

The chain is built from TRBV2 and TRBJ2-7; 9 bases are a match to TRBD2. J was trimmed by 1 base and V by 6 bases; bases with no gene match: 1. Germline V gene sequence: CDR1 SNHLY, CDR2 FYNNEI. The CDR3 is 13 residues long. The CDR3 sequence: CASSLAGSYEQYF. CDR3 nucleotides: TGTGCCAGCAGCCTAGCGGGGTCCTACGAGCAGTACTTC.

The chain is built from TRBV7-2 and TRBJ1-6; perhaps TRBD1 as D (6 bases). CDR1 SGHTA and CDR2 FQGNSA come from the germline V gene. This CDR3 spans 15 amino acids. The ends were cut back, 4 bases at V and 8 bases at J, with 15 bases in the middle. The CDR3 loop reads CASSSRGHGYSPLHF. As DNA, the CDR3 is TGTGCCAGCAGCTCGAGGGGACACGGATATTCACCCCTCCACTTT.

On this clone itself: Being one base from a much bigger clone, this may be a read error. The sample carries other DNA sequences with the same CDR3. The V call is TRBV6-5, the J call TRBJ1-1, with 10 bases that match TRBD1. After removal of 8 bases from V and 4 bases from J, the junction contained 1 base not matched to a gene. From germline, CDR1 is MNHEY and CDR2 SVGAGI. The CDR3 is 12 amino acids. CDR3 DNA sequence: TGTGCCAGCGGGACAGGGGTCACTGAAGCTTTCTTT. Translated: CASGTGVTEAFF.

V is TRBV11-1 and J is TRBJ2-1; 9 positions agree with TRBD1. Unmatched junction bases numbered 3, after V lost 5 bases and J lost 4 bases. The CDR3 runs 14 residues. Looked up from germline, CDR1 is SGHAT and CDR2 is FQDESV (reference sequence). CDR3 bases: TGTGCCAGCAGCGACGGGACAGGGTACAATGAGCAGTTCTTC. Residues: CASSDGTGYNEQFF.

The table lists this clone with a few counts. The chain has TRBV11-2 and TRBJ2-7; 12 bases match TRBD2. V was clipped by 5 bases and J by 9 bases; unmatched bases: 11. This CDR3 is built from 15 residues. CDR1 and CDR2 from the germline V gene are SGHAT and FQNNGV. CDR3 nucleotides: TGTGCCAGCAGCGGAGGTGGGACTAGCGGGTTGGTGCAGTACTTC. This translates into CASSGGGTSGLVQYF. Combining the CDR3 with reference TRBV11-2 and TRBJ2-7 gives the whole variable domain EAGVAQSPRYKIIEKRQSVAFWCNPISGHATLYWYQQILGQGPKLLIQFQNNGVVDDSQLPKDRFSAERLKGVDSTLKIQPAKLEDSAVYLCASSGGGTSGLVQYFGPGTRLTVT.

The V gene is TRBV6-5, the J gene TRBJ2-7; 9 bases map to TRBD1. The V gene's germline CDR1 is MNHEY and CDR2 SVGAGI. The CDR3 is made up of 14 amino acids. V shed 8 bases and J 6 bases; nucleotides not matched to a gene: 11. The CDR3 DNA sequence: TGTGCCAGCCGCAGGGACAGGGCCATGGGCGAGCAGTACTTC. Translating gives CASRRDRAMGEQYF.

This clone was picked up one time. The chain has TRBV5-4 and TRBJ2-7; 10 nucleotides line up with TRBD1. CDR3 length: 14 residues. Unmatched junction bases numbered 4, after V lost 2 bases and J lost 5 bases. Germline CDR1 reads SGHNT; CDR2 reads YYREEE (reference sequence). The CDR3 bases are TGTGCCAGCAGCTTAGGACAGGGGGGGGACGAGCAGTACTTC. This gives the protein CASSLGQGGDEQYF.

The CDR3 is CASRWGQANTEAFF. The CDR3 DNA reads TGCGCCAGCAGATGGGGACAGGCGAACACTGAAGCTTTCTTT. The genes are TRBV5-1 and TRBJ1-1; 8 nucleotides agree with TRBD1. The ends lost 5 bases at V and 1 base at J; junction bases unmatched: 4. The germline V gene has CDR1 SGHRS and CDR2 YFSETQ. The CDR3 extends over 14 amino acids.

CDR3 protein: CASSPLTGQSSGNTIYF. CDR3 in DNA: TGCGCCAGCAGCCCACTGACAGGACAAAGCTCTGGAAACACCATATATTTT. The chain links TRBV4-1 to TRBJ1-3; possible D gene TRBD1, 6 bases. The CDR3 is 17 amino acids. CDR1 and CDR2 (germline): MGHRA, YSYEKL. V gave up 4 bases and J gave up 0 bases, with 16 bases separating them.

This chain connects TRBV6-4 to TRBJ2-5; 11 bases match TRBD1. The germline V gene encodes CDR1 MRHNA and CDR2 SNTAGT. The CDR3 totals 14 residues. Trimming took 10 bases from V and 2 from J; bases not matched to a gene: 6. The CDR3 region is CAIFGQGAQETQYF. In DNA form, the CDR3 reads TGTGCCATATTTGGACAGGGGGCTCAAGAGACCCAGTACTTC.

In this sample, this clone turned up a few times. The V gene is TRBV6-1, the J gene TRBJ2-7; TRBD1 agrees at 10 bases. The V segment lost 0 bases and the J segment 9 bases; nucleotides outside the gene matches: 8. The germline gives CDR1 MNHNS, CDR2 SASEGT. The CDR3 contains 15 residues. CDR3 DNA: TGTGCCAGCAGTGAAGCTGGGACAGGGGCCCTACCGCAGTACTTC. It codes for CASSEAGTGALPQYF.

This clone appeared once. The chain links TRBV7-3 to TRBJ2-7; 7 bases agree with TRBD2. CDR1 is SGHTA and CDR2 is FQGTGA in the germline V gene. After removal of 5 bases from V and 6 bases from J, the junction contained 16 bases not matched to a gene. There are 16 residues in the CDR3. The CDR3 nucleotides are TGTGCCAGCAGCCCCGGTGGGGCGGGAGAGTTTTTCGAGCAGTACTTC. The encoded protein is CASSPGGAGEFFEQYF.

The chain has TRBV5-4 and TRBJ2-1; D gene ambiguous. The CDR3 runs 11 residues. V was pared by 2 bases and J by 14 bases, with 11 bases between. The V gene's germline CDR1 is SGHNT and CDR2 YYREEE (reference sequence). The CDR3 loop reads CASSFRATKFF. The DNA for the CDR3 is TGTGCCAGCAGCTTCCGAGCGACCAAGTTCTTC.

In this sample, this clone turned up once. This sequence joins TRBV9 and TRBJ2-3; unclear D gene. Trimming removed 0 bases at V and 2 bases at J, with 10 bases between. This CDR3 has 15 amino acids. Germline-derived CDR1 and CDR2 are SGDLS and YYNGEE. CDR3 nucleotide sequence: TGTGCCAGCAGCGTAGCTGGTCGGTACACAGATACGCAGTATTTT. Translation gives CASSVAGRYTDTQYF.

This chain uses TRBV27 with TRBJ1-2; D possibly corresponds to TRBD1 (6 bases). Germline loops: CDR1 MNHEY, CDR2 SMNVEV (reference sequence). This CDR3 contains 14 residues. Between the trimmed V and J ends, which lost 4 bases and 5 bases, there was a span of 14 bases. The CDR3: CASSSQGGGYGYTF. The CDR3 coding sequence is TGTGCCAGCAGTTCCCAGGGAGGGGGTTATGGCTACACCTTC.

This chain joins TRBV19 and TRBJ2-5; no clear D. Germline V gives CDR1 LNHDA, CDR2 SQIVND (reference sequence). The ends were cut back, 6 bases at V and 0 bases at J, with 8 bases in the middle. The CDR3 sequence is 13 residues long. This CDR3 is CASRNMYQETQYF. The DNA of the CDR3 is TGTGCCAGTAGGAACATGTACCAAGAGACCCAGTACTTC.

Details on this clone: Other DNA sequences of this sample code for an identical CDR3. The chain recombines TRBV3-1 (or the pseudogene TRBV3-2) with TRBJ1-4; D unresolved. The CDR3 has 13 residues. V lost 1 base and J 7 bases, leaving 7 bases between the germline ends. Looked up from germline, CDR1 is LGHDT and CDR2 is YNNKEL (reference sequence). The CDR3 DNA reads as TGTGCCAGCAGCCAAGCGGGGTCTGAAAAACTGTTTTTT. This translates into CASSQAGSEKLFF.

The chain joins TRBV25-1 to TRBJ1-1, with 7 nucleotides matching TRBD1. The germline V gene encodes CDR1 MGHDK and CDR2 SYGVNS. The CDR3 sequence is 15 residues long. The junction had 9 bases not matched to a gene; V was cut back by 6 bases and J by 2 bases. CDR3 loop: CASRPSTGENTEAFF. The CDR3 bases are TGTGCCAGCAGACCATCTACAGGGGAAAACACTGAAGCTTTCTTT.